This paragraph reports one TCR beta chain. The antigen remains unidentified. The data derive from a study of human CD8 memory T cell subsets. Study-level points and caveats: Estimates that used Chao1 suggested higher diversity in stem-like memory T cells than in precursor exhausted T cells.

The CCR7+ PD-1- TIGIT- phenotype marked stem-like memory CD8+ T cells (TSTEM). The PBMC were obtained by density gradient separation from buffy coats of healthy donors. RNA originated from duplicate vials containing approximately 150,000 sorted CD8+ T cells per subset. Making the TCR beta libraries relied on UMI-labeled 5' RACE. TCRdb reprocessed the 5' RACE reads, with one entry per CDR3 protein and no DNA. The sample data list 15,000 to 20,000 distinct CDR3 sequences. Sequencing used CD8+ stem-like memory T cells (TSCM and TCM) sorted from PBMCs. This sample's subset: stem-like memory CD8 T cells (TSTEM), CCR7+ PD-1- TIGIT-. The sequence came from a human donor in good health.

CDR3 amino acids: CASNSGQNTEAFF. The chain combines TRBV3-1 with TRBJ1-1; TCRdb indicates TRBD1, and absent DNA this call remains unverified. The CDR3 spans 13 residues. The germline V gene encodes CDR1 LGHDT and CDR2 YNNKEL (reference sequence).